The T cell receptor beta chain under discussion was sequenced for a study of CD8 T cells in ankylosing spondylitis. TCRdb re-called the 5' RACE reads with MiXCR, one entry per CDR3 protein. Counted here are fewer than 400,000 distinct CDR3 sequences, roughly 8% occurring once; the ten biggest clones make up approximately 14%. Germline V lookup: CDR1 DFQATT, CDR2 SNEGSKA (reference sequence). V was clipped by 5 bases and J by 6 bases, with 15 bases between them. The CDR3 contains 13 residues. The study's findings and limits: Certain motif variants had earlier been reported in reactive arthritis synovial fluid and blood. Ankylosing spondylitis blood seemed to carry a telltale TCR beta motif made of under 10 highly homologous variants. Disease-linked clones were CD8+ and relatively rare in peripheral blood. Significant enrichment of disease-linked clones was reportedly seen in matched ankylosing spondylitis synovial fluid.

Details on this clonotype: Its target is not known.

This TCR was sampled from a male donor with ankylosing spondylitis. The gene calls are TRBV20-1 and TRBJ2-3; TRBD2 might be the D (7 bases). The source material was blood, either unsorted or a sorted T cell fraction (not recorded which). The CDR3 nucleotides are TGCAGTGCTCGCAGGACTAGGGGGGATACGCAGTATTTT. Its protein is CSARRTRGDTQYF.